The 24 T cell receptor beta chains below come from one sample, sequenced in a study of T cell responses to AZD1222 COVID-19 vaccine. The data were produced by immunoSEQ multiplex PCR, yet TCRdb's version contains in-frame clones alone and is incomplete. The table has some 130,000 clones, 65% to 90% seen once. Sample: peripheral blood, taken on day 0 of AZD1222 vaccination. Receptor source: an adult in good health.

As to this clone: Other nucleotide sequences in the sample specify the same CDR3. CDR3 in amino acids: CASSQEGGYTF. Here the CDR3 DNA reads TGTGCCAGCAGCCAAGAGGGGGGCTACACCTTC. V and J are TRBV3-1 (or the pseudogene TRBV3-2) and TRBJ1-2; no clear D gene. From germline, CDR1 is LGHDT and CDR2 YNNKEL (reference sequence). CDR3 length equals 11 residues. The germline V and J ends were trimmed by 0 bases and 8 bases, with 4 bases remaining between them.

The chain joins TRBV6-5 to TRBJ1-5; no firm D call. The CDR3 loop spans 14 amino acids. Per germline, CDR1 MNHEY and CDR2 SVGAGI. V lost 2 bases and J 0 bases, leaving 5 bases between the germline ends. The CDR3 protein is CASSYKISNQPQHF. CDR3 nucleotides: TGTGCCAGCAGTTACAAGATTAGCAATCAGCCCCAGCATTTT.

The V call is TRBV6-5, the J call TRBJ1-1; D remains ambiguous. Germline CDR1 and CDR2: MNHEY and SVGAGI. This CDR3 is 13 amino acids long. The V end was cut by 0 bases, the J end by 11 bases, with 13 bases between. CDR3 sequence: CASSYSNAHAAFF. CDR3 in DNA: TGTGCCAGCAGTTACTCGAACGCTCACGCGGCTTTCTTT.

The chain's CDR3 is CASSLSGGYGYTF. The CDR3 DNA reads as TGTGCCAGCAGTTTAAGCGGAGGATATGGCTACACCTTC. The chain combines TRBV27 with TRBJ1-2, with no clear D. This CDR3 has 13 residues. The germline V gene encodes CDR1 MNHEY and CDR2 SMNVEV (reference sequence). Trimming removed 2 bases at V and 5 bases at J, with 9 bases between.

V usage is TRBV4-3 and J usage is TRBJ1-2, with TRBD1 identical over 8 bases. The length of the CDR3 is 16 residues. The J segment lost 4 bases and the V segment lost 0 bases, leaving 7 bases of the junction unmatched. The germline CDR1 and CDR2 sequences are LGHNA and YSLEER. DNA for the CDR3: TGCGCCAGCAGCCAAGATGCCCAGGGGGCGGGCTATGGCTACACCTTC. Its translation: CASSQDAQGAGYGYTF.

This chain links TRBV3-1 (or the pseudogene TRBV3-2) with TRBJ1-2, with D maybe TRBD1 (5 bases). The CDR3 extends over 15 amino acids. Germline V gene sequence: CDR1 LGHDT, CDR2 YNNKEL (reference sequence). V lost 1 base to trimming and J lost 3 bases, with 12 bases between them. The CDR3 DNA is TGTGCCAGCAGCCAAGTTTGGGGGGGGGACTATGGCTACACCTTC. This codes for CASSQVWGGDYGYTF.

The V gene is TRBV24-1, the J gene TRBJ2-6; no firm D call. Trimming took off 6 bases at V and 3 bases at J, with 8 bases between the two ends. This CDR3 region has 14 residues. CDR1 is KGHDR and CDR2 is SFDVKD in the germline V gene. The CDR3 DNA reads TGTGCCACCAGTCCCCTGGGTGGGGCCAACGTCCTGACTTTC. This translates into CATSPLGGANVLTF.

The chain links TRBV5-6 to TRBJ2-7; D gene ambiguous. Trimming cost V 5 bases and J 2 bases, with 8 bases left between them. The germline gives CDR1 SGHDT, CDR2 YYEEEE. CDR3 length: 12 amino acids. This CDR3 is CASSSSPYEQYF. The CDR3 region has the DNA TGTGCCAGCAGTAGTAGCCCCTACGAGCAGTACTTC.

V is TRBV5-4 and J is TRBJ2-3; possible D gene TRBD2, 6 bases. The CDR3 consists of 13 residues. V was shortened by 4 bases and J by 4 bases, with 10 bases between the two germline ends. Germline CDR1 and CDR2: SGHNT and YYREEE (reference sequence). The CDR3 is CASSEDYSDTQYF. The CDR3 DNA reads as TGTGCCAGCAGCGAGGACTATTCAGATACGCAGTATTTT. The variable domain in full, completed from reference TRBV5-4 and TRBJ2-3, reads ETGVTQSPTHLIKTRGQQVTLRCSSQSGHNTVSWYQQALGQGPQFIFQYYREEENGRGNFPPRFSGLQFPNYSSELNVNALELDDSALYLCASSEDYSDTQYFGPGTRLTVL.

This chain links TRBV19 with TRBJ1-6; D is unresolved. The ends were cut back, 3 bases at V and 6 bases at J, with 12 bases in the middle. Germline assignment: CDR1 LNHDA and CDR2 SQIVND (reference sequence). The CDR3 extends over 15 amino acids. The CDR3: CASSIDPVFNSPLHF. DNA for the CDR3: TGTGCCAGTAGTATTGATCCGGTTTTTAATTCACCCCTCCACTTT.

The sample holds one count of this clone. The V gene is TRBV6-2 or TRBV6-3, the J gene TRBJ2-7; 13 bases are a match to TRBD2. CDR1 is MNHEY and CDR2 is SVGEGT in the germline V gene. The CDR3 is made up of 16 amino acids. Trimming at V came to 2 bases and at J to 2 bases, leaving 3 bases not matched to a gene. This CDR3 is CASSYGTSGGAYEQYF. The CDR3 region has the DNA TGTGCCAGCAGTTACGGCACTAGCGGGGGGGCCTACGAGCAGTACTTC.

This clone was detected only a few times. The genes are TRBV18 and TRBJ1-1; D is uncertain. This CDR3 has 15 amino acids. Germline assignment: CDR1 KGHSH and CDR2 LQKENI. V was cut by 1 base and J by 0 bases, with 9 bases left in between. The CDR3 nucleotides are TGTGCCAGCTCACCACACTCCGATGTGAACACTGAAGCTTTCTTT. Protein: CASSPHSDVNTEAFF. Complete variable domain (other parts from reference TRBV18 and TRBJ1-1): NAGVMQNPRHLVRRRGQEARLRCSPMKGHSHVYWYRQLPEEGLKFMVYLQKENIIDESGMPKERFSAEFPKEGPSILRIQQVVRGDSAAYFCASSPHSDVNTEAFFGQGTRLTVV.

This clone was seen a few times. V and J are TRBV2 and TRBJ1-3; no clear D gene. CDR1 is SNHLY, CDR2 FYNNEI, per germline. This CDR3 contains 13 residues. V lost 4 bases and J lost 0, with 4 bases in between. The CDR3 reads CASSANSGNTIYF. CDR3 coding DNA: TGTGCCAGCAGTGCCAACTCTGGAAACACCATATATTTT.

The V call is TRBV28, the J call TRBJ2-7; D unresolved. V dropped 7 bases and J dropped 6 bases, with 13 bases sitting between them. This CDR3 spans 12 amino acids. The germline V gene encodes CDR1 MDHEN and CDR2 SYDVKM. In DNA form, the CDR3 reads TGTGCCAGCAATCTCAATCAGGTCGAGCAGTACTTC. Translating gives CASNLNQVEQYF.

This clone appeared a single time. V and J are TRBV4-3 and TRBJ2-1; TRBD1 or TRBD2 may be the D gene (5 bases each). From germline, CDR1 is LGHNA and CDR2 YSLEER. This CDR3 spans 13 amino acids. V was pared by 1 base and J by 9 bases, with 10 bases between. The CDR3 is CASSQVGEGEQFF. As DNA, the CDR3 is TGCGCCAGCAGCCAAGTGGGGGAAGGTGAGCAGTTCTTC.

J is TRBJ1-1 and V is TRBV12-3 or TRBV12-4; D remains unclear. The CDR3 loop spans 12 amino acids. V was pared by 6 bases and J by 2 bases, with 7 bases between. The CDR3 nucleotides are TGTGCCAGCAGGGCGTTTAACACTGAAGCTTTCTTT. As protein: CASRAFNTEAFF.

The rearrangement uses TRBV25-1 and TRBJ2-7, with 7 positions matching TRBD1. Trimming cost V 9 bases and J 3 bases; bases outside gene matches: 8. The germline CDR1 and CDR2 sequences are MGHDK and SYGVNS. This CDR3 is built from 13 residues. The chain's CDR3 is CASSGTEYYEQYF. The CDR3 DNA sequence: TGTGCCAGTTCCGGGACAGAATACTACGAGCAGTACTTC.

This clone has just one count. The chain employs TRBV4-1 and TRBJ1-2; D gene unclear. The V end was cut by 4 bases, the J end by 5 bases, with 11 bases between. The CDR3 spans 13 residues. Germline V gene sequence: CDR1 MGHRA, CDR2 YSYEKL. The CDR3 sequence is CASSPLSWYGYTF. In DNA, the CDR3 is TGCGCCAGCAGCCCCTTGTCCTGGTATGGCTACACCTTC.

The rearrangement uses TRBV9 and TRBJ1-1; D perhaps matches TRBD1 (5 bases). Trimming pared 0 bases from V and 3 bases from J, leaving 6 bases between. The CDR3 is 13 amino acids. Germline V lookup: CDR1 SGDLS, CDR2 YYNGEE. The CDR3 reads CASSVGRDTEAFF. The DNA for the CDR3 is TGTGCCAGCAGCGTAGGCAGGGACACTGAAGCTTTCTTT.

The table lists this clone with a count of one. The genes are TRBV5-5 and TRBJ1-1; D remains unclear. This CDR3 has 13 residues. Per the germline V gene, CDR1 is SGHKS and CDR2 is YYEKEE (reference sequence). Trimming took 0 bases from V and 1 from J, leaving 4 bases between them. The CDR3 is CASSLGENTEAFF. CDR3 bases: TGTGCCAGCAGCTTGGGGGAGAACACTGAAGCTTTCTTT. Filled out from reference TRBV5-5 and TRBJ1-1, the complete variable domain reads DAGVTQSPTHLIKTRGQQVTLRCSPISGHKSVSWYQQVLGQGPQFIFQYYEKEERGRGNFPDRFSARQFPNYSSELNVNALLLGDSALYLCASSLGENTEAFFGQGTRLTVV.

The rearrangement links TRBV4-2 to TRBJ1-2; TRBD1 is a possible D gene (5 bases). CDR1 LGHNA and CDR2 YNFKEQ come from the germline V gene. Deletions cut 1 base from V and 3 bases from J, with 9 bases between. This CDR3 contains 14 residues. The CDR3 loop is CASSQVPGDYGYTF. The CDR3 DNA sequence: TGTGCCAGCAGCCAAGTTCCGGGGGACTATGGCTACACCTTC.

V usage is TRBV29-1 and J usage is TRBJ2-5; possibly TRBD1 for D (5 bases). The V end lost 7 bases, the J end lost 1 base, and 16 bases lay between the germline ends. Per the germline V gene, CDR1 is SQVTM and CDR2 is ANQGSEA. CDR3 length: 14 residues. DNA for the CDR3: TGCAGCGCCCGAGAACAGGCGCTCCAAGAGACCCAGTACTTC. Translation gives CSAREQALQETQYF.

This chain connects TRBV29-1 to TRBJ1-4; 8 positions agree with TRBD1. V gave up 3 bases and J gave up 3 bases; unmatched junction bases: 3. The CDR3 is made up of 14 amino acids. CDR1 and CDR2 from the germline V gene are SQVTM and ANQGSEA. CDR3 in amino acids: CSVDQGAANEKLFF. For the CDR3, the DNA is TGCAGCGTTGATCAGGGGGCTGCTAATGAAAAACTGTTTTTT.

The V gene is TRBV7-6, the J gene TRBJ2-5; TRBD2 matches 11 bases. The CDR3 runs to 16 residues. Germline V gene lookup returns CDR1 SGHVS and CDR2 FNYEAQ. The junction had 8 bases not matched to a gene; V was cut back by 4 bases and J by 4 bases. The CDR3 nucleotides read TGTGCCAGCAGCTCTTCCTTAGCGGGGGGGCGAGAGACCCAGTACTTC. Amino acid sequence: CASSSSLAGGRETQYF.